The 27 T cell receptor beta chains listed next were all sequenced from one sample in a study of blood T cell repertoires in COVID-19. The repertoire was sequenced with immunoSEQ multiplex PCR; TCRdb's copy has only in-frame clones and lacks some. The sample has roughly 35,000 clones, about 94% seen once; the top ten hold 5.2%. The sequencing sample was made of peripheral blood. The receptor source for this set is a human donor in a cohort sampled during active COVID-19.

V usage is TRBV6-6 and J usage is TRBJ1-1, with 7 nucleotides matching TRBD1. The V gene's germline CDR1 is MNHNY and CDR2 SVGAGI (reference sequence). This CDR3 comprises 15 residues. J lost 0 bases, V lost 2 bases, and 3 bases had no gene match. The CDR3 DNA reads TGTGCCAGCAGTTACAACAGGGGTATGAACACTGAAGCTTTCTTT. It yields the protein CASSYNRGMNTEAFF.

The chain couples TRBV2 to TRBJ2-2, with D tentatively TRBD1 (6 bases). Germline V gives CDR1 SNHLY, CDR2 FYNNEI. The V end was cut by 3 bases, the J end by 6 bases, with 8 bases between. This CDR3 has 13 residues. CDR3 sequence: CASSDEGAGELFF. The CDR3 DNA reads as TGTGCCAGCAGTGACGAGGGGGCCGGGGAGCTGTTTTTT. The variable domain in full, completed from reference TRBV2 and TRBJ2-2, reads EPEVTQTPSHQVTQMGQEVILRCVPISNHLYFYWYRQILGQKVEFLVSFYNNEISEKSEIFDDQFSVERPDGSNFTLKIRSTKLEDSAMYFCASSDEGAGELFFGEGSRLTVL.

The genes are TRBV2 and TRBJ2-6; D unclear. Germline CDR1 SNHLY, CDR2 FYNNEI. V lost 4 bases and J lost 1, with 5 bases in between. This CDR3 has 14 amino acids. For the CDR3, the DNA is TGTGCCAGCAGTGTTCGGTCTGGGGCCAACGTCCTGACTTTC. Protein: CASSVRSGANVLTF.

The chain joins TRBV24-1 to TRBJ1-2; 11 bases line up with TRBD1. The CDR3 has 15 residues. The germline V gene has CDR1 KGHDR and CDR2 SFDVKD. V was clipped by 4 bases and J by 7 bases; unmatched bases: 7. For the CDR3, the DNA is TGTGCCACCAGTGACCCCGGACAGGGGGCGACTGGCTACACCTTC. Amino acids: CATSDPGQGATGYTF.

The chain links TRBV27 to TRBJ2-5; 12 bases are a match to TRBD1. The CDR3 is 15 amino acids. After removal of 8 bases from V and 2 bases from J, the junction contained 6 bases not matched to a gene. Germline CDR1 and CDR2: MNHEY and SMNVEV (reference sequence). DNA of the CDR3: TGTGCCAGCCGAGGGACAGGGGGCCCACAAGAGACCCAGTACTTC. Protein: CASRGTGGPQETQYF.

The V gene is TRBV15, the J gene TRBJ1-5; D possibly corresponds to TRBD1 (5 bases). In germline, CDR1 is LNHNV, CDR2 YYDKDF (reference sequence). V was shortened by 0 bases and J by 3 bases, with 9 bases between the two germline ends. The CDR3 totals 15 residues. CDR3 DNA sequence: TGTGCCACCAGCAGAGATTCAGGGTTCAATCAGCCCCAGCATTTT. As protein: CATSRDSGFNQPQHF.

The CDR3 protein is CAWSVGTSAGYTF. CDR3 DNA sequence: TGTGCCTGGAGTGTAGGGACAAGTGCCGGCTACACCTTC. The chain is built from TRBV30 and TRBJ1-2; a weak D match, TRBD1 (6 bases). Trimming left V 0 bases short and J 8 bases short, with 13 bases between. Germline values: CDR1 GTSNPN, CDR2 SVGIG (reference sequence). The CDR3 spans 13 residues.

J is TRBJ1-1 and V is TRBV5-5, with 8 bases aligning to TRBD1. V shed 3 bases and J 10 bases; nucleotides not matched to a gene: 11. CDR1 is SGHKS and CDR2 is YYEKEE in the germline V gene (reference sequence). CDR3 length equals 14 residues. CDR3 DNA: TGTGCCAGCAGCTCTCAACAGGGGGGAATTGGAGCTTTCTTT. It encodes CASSSQQGGIGAFF.

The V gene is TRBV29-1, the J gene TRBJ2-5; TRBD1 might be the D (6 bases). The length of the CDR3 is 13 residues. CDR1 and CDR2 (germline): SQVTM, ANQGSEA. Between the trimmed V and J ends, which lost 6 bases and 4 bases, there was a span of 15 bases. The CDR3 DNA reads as TGCAGCGTGCAATCCGGGACATCAGAGACCCAGTACTTC. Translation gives CSVQSGTSETQYF.

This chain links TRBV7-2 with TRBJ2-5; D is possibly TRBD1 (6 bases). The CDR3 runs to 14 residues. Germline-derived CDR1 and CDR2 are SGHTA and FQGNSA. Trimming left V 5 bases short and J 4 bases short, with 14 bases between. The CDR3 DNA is TGTGCCAGCAGCCTTAACAGGGCCACAGAGACCCAGTACTTC. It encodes CASSLNRATETQYF.

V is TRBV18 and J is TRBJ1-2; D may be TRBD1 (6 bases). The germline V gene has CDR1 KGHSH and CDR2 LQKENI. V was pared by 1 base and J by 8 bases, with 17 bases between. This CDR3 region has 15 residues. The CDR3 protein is CASSPLGQGLRGYTF. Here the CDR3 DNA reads TGTGCCAGCTCACCACTCGGCCAGGGGCTTAGAGGCTACACCTTC.

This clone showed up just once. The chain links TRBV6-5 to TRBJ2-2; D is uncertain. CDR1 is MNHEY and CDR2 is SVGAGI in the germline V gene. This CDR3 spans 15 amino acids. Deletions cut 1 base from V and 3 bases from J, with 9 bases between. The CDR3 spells CASSYLAIDTGELFF. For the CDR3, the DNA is TGTGCCAGCAGTTACTTAGCAATCGACACCGGGGAGCTGTTTTTT.

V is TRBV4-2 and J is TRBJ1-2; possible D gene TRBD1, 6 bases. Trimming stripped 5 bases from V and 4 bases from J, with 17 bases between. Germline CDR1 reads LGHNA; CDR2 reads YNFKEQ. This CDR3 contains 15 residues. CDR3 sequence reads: CASSALQGEVYGYTF. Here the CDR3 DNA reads TGTGCCAGCAGCGCCCTACAGGGAGAGGTCTATGGCTACACCTTC.

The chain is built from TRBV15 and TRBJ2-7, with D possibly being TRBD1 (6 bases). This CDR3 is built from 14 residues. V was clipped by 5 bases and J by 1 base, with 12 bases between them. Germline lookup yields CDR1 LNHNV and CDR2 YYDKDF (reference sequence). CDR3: CATSRGGQSYEQYF. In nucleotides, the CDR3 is TGTGCCACCAGCCGGGGTGGACAGTCCTACGAGCAGTACTTC.

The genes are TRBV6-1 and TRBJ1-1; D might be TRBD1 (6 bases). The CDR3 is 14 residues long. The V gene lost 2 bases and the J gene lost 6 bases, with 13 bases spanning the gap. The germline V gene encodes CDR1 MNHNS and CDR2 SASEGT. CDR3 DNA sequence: TGTGCCAGCAGTGAAAAAGGGGGGGCGGCTGAAGCTTTCTTT. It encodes CASSEKGGAAEAFF.

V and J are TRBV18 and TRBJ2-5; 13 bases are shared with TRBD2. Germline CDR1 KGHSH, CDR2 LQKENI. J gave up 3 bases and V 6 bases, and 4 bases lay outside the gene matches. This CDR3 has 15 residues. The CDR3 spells CASSWTSGGEETQYF. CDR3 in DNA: TGTGCCAGCTCCTGGACTAGCGGGGGAGAAGAGACCCAGTACTTC.

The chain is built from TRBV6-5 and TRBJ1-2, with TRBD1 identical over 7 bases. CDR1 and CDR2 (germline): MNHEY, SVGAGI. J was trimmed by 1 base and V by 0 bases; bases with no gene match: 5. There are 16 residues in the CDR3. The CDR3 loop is CASSYSDDRVNYGYTF. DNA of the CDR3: TGTGCCAGCAGTTACTCGGACGACAGGGTTAACTATGGCTACACCTTC.

CDR3 loop: CASRTQEGVGFF. CDR3 bases: TGTGCCAGTCGGACCCAGGAGGGTGTGGGATTCTTT. The chain carries TRBV6-5 and TRBJ1-1; D remains unclear. The germline V gene encodes CDR1 MNHEY and CDR2 SVGAGI. Trimming took 9 bases from V and 14 from J, leaving 22 bases between them. The CDR3 contains 12 residues.

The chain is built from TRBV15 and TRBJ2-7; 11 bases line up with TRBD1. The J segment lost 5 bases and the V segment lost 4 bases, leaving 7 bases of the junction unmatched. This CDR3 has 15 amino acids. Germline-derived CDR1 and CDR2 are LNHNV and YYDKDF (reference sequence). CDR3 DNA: TGTGCCACCAGCAACCCGACGGGACAGGGGGACGAGCAGTACTTC. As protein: CATSNPTGQGDEQYF.

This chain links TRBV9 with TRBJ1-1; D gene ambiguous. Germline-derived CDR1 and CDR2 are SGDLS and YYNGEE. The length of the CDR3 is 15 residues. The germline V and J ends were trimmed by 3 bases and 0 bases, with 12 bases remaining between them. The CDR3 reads CASSESTDMNTEAFF. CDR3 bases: TGTGCCAGCAGCGAGTCCACAGACATGAACACTGAAGCTTTCTTT.

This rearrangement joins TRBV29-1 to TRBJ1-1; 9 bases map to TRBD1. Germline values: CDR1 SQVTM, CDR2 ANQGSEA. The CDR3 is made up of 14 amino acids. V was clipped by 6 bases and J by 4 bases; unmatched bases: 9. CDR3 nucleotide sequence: TGCAGCGTGGTAAAGACAGGGGGAGGCACTGAAGCTTTCTTT. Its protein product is CSVVKTGGGTEAFF.

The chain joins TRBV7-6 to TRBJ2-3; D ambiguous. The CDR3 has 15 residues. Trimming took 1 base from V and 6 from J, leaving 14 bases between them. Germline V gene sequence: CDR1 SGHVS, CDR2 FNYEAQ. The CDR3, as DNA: TGTGCCAGCAGCTTAGGAGGTCTAGAAAGGGATACGCAGTATTTT. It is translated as CASSLGGLERDTQYF.

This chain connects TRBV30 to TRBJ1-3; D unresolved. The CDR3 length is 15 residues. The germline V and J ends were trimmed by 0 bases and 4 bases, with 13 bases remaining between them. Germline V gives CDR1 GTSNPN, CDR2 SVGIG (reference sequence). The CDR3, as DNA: TGTGCCTGGAGTGTAGGAGTCCTTAAGGGAAACACCATATATTTT. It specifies CAWSVGVLKGNTIYF.

CDR3 protein: CASSRRVGGADTEAFF. CDR3 DNA: TGTGCCAGTAGTAGGAGGGTGGGAGGGGCCGACACTGAAGCTTTCTTT. This chain connects TRBV19 to TRBJ1-1; weak D call: TRBD1 (5 bases). V was clipped by 4 bases and J by 3 bases, with 18 bases between them. CDR3 length: 16 amino acids. Germline V CDR1 and CDR2: LNHDA, SQIVND (reference sequence).

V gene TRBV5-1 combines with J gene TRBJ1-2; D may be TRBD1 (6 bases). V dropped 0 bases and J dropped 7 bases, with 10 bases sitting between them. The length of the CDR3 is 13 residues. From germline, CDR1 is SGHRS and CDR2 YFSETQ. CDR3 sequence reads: CASSLETGVGYTF. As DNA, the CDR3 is TGCGCCAGCAGCTTGGAGACAGGCGTTGGCTACACCTTC.

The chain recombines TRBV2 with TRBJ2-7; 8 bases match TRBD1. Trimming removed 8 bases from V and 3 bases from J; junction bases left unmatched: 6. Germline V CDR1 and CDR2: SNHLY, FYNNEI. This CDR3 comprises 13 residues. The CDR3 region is CASGQGEIYEQYF. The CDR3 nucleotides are TGTGCCAGCGGACAGGGAGAAATCTACGAGCAGTACTTC.

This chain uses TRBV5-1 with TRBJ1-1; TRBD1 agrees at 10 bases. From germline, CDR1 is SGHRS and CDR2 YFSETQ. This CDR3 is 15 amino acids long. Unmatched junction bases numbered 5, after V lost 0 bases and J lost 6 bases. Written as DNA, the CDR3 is TGCGCCAGCAGCTTGGGGGACAGGGGCAGGCCTGAAGCTTTCTTT. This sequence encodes CASSLGDRGRPEAFF.